Each of the 15 T cell receptor beta chains below was sequenced from the same sample in a study of T cell repertoires in cytomegalovirus infection. TCRdb ran MiXCR on the reads and lists one entry per CDR3 protein. Of about 150,000 distinct CDR3 sequences listed, over 30% were seen once; the top ten hold about 56%. Their specific antigens are unknown. Sequenced material: CD8+ T cells from cultured PBMCs, taken from culture after CMV antigen stimulation. These TCRs come from a human donor in good health (CMV status not recorded). Some clones in this sample may be carry-over from other donors' samples.

There are many counts of this clonotype. The chain combines TRBV27 with TRBJ2-1; D remains unclear. This CDR3 has 14 amino acids. The germline gives CDR1 MNHEY, CDR2 SMNVEV (reference sequence). The V end lost 0 bases, the J end lost 5 bases, and 8 bases lay between the germline ends. The CDR3 is CASSLSHRNNEQFF. The CDR3 DNA follows: TGTGCCAGCAGTTTATCCCACAGAAACAATGAGCAGTTCTTC.

This clonotype was seen more than once but under ten times. The rearrangement links TRBV20-1 to TRBJ2-1, with D unresolved. The germline V and J ends were trimmed by 5 bases and 5 bases, with 16 bases remaining between them. The CDR3 totals 14 residues. CDR1 is DFQATT, CDR2 SNEGSKA, per germline (reference sequence). The CDR3 DNA reads as TGCAGTGCTTCTTCGACGGAGACACACAATGAGCAGTTCTTC. This codes for CSASSTETHNEQFF.

Comment on this clonotype: A much larger clone differs from this one at a single base, so this may be a read error. The rearrangement joins TRBV7-2 to TRBJ1-6, with no clear D. The CDR3 is 18 residues long. V was clipped by 2 bases and J by 7 bases, with 21 bases between them. Germline V gene lookup returns CDR1 SGHTA and CDR2 FQGNSA. The CDR3 sequence: CASSLHITTNLGNSPLHF. The CDR3 nucleotides are TGTGCCAGCAGCTTACATATTACGACAAATCTAGGGAATTCACCCCTCCACTTT.

This clonotype was seen only once. The chain links TRBV12-3 or TRBV12-4 to TRBJ2-5; weak D call: TRBD2 (6 bases). V was cut by 4 bases and J by 1 base, with 10 bases left in between. The CDR3 length is 14 residues. CDR3 sequence (DNA): TGTGCCAGCAGTTCATGGGACTTCCAAGAGACCCAGTACTTC. Protein sequence: CASSSWDFQETQYF.

The rearrangement joins TRBV4-1 to TRBJ2-7; D gene ambiguous. Germline V lookup: CDR1 MGHRA, CDR2 YSYEKL. The CDR3 consists of 15 residues. The germline V and J ends were trimmed by 0 bases and 3 bases, with 12 bases remaining between them. CDR3: CASSQDRFLYYEQYF. CDR3 coding DNA: TGCGCCAGCAGCCAAGATCGGTTCCTTTACTACGAGCAGTACTTC.

There are a few counts of this clonotype. This rearrangement joins TRBV19 to TRBJ1-1; 9 nucleotides match TRBD1. This CDR3 has 13 residues. V lost 7 bases to trimming and J lost 3 bases; unmatched junction nucleotides: 3. Looked up from germline, CDR1 is LNHDA and CDR2 is SQIVND (reference sequence). The CDR3 sequence: CASIGTGHTEAFF. DNA of the CDR3: TGTGCCAGTATAGGGACAGGGCACACTGAAGCTTTCTTT.

To note about this clonotype: Because the CDR3's place on the DNA is in doubt, the DNA is left out and the CDR3 is given as listed by TCRdb. The chain has TRBV6-2 or TRBV6-3 and TRBJ2-2. Inclusive of both ends, the CDR3 amounts to 15 amino acids. Germline CDR1 MNHEY, CDR2 SVGEGT. CDR3 protein: CASSYFGPNTGELFF.

This clonotype was detected a few times. The chain recombines TRBV12-3 or TRBV12-4 with TRBJ2-1; 8 nucleotides align to TRBD2. CDR3 length: 14 residues. J gave up 4 bases and V 2 bases, and 1 base lay outside the gene matches. The CDR3 sequence: CASSLPGGYNEQFF. The CDR3 DNA is TGTGCCAGCAGTTTACCGGGGGGGTACAATGAGCAGTTCTTC.

The gene calls are TRBV27 and TRBJ2-5; TRBD1 agrees at 8 bases. V was pared by 8 bases and J by 5 bases, with 13 bases of the junction left unmatched. The CDR3 loop spans 15 amino acids. Germline CDR1 is MNHEY and CDR2 is SMNVEV (reference sequence). CDR3 DNA sequence: TGTGCCAGCTCAACCGGGACAGGAGCAGGGGAGACCCAGTACTTC. Residues: CASSTGTGAGETQYF.

The V and J genes are TRBV7-6 and TRBJ2-7; 11 positions match TRBD2. In germline, CDR1 is SGHVS, CDR2 FNYEAQ. Germline trimming cut 3 bases from V and 6 bases from J; bases unmatched to any gene: 10. CDR3 size: 16 residues. The DNA for the CDR3 is TGTGCCAGCAGCTTCTCCGAGACTAGCGGGGTCTTCGAGCAGTACTTC. Translating it yields CASSFSETSGVFEQYF.

This clonotype was recorded a few times. The chain combines TRBV12-3 or TRBV12-4 with TRBJ2-3; D not resolved. The CDR3 spans 15 residues. Between the trimmed V and J ends, which lost 2 bases and 0 bases, there was a span of 9 bases. CDR3 DNA: TGTGCCAGCAGTTTACTCGCTCCTAGCACAGATACGCAGTATTTT. The encoded protein is CASSLLAPSTDTQYF.

The chain joins TRBV7-9 to TRBJ1-3; tentatively, D is TRBD1 (6 bases). Trimming pared 1 base from V and 0 bases from J, leaving 7 bases between. The CDR3 contains 15 residues. The germline CDR1 and CDR2 sequences are SEHNR and FQNEAQ (reference sequence). In DNA form, the CDR3 reads TGTGCCAGCAGCTTAGAGGGGGTCTCTGGAAACACCATATATTTT. Translating it yields CASSLEGVSGNTIYF.

V usage is TRBV30 and J usage is TRBJ2-1; 9 bases align to TRBD2. CDR1 and CDR2 (germline): GTSNPN, SVGIG (reference sequence). The CDR3 runs 14 residues. Trimming took 3 bases from V and 8 from J; bases not matched to a gene: 8. The CDR3 DNA sequence: TGTGCCTGGAGGGCGGGGGGGCCGTTTGATGAGCAGTTCTTC. This translates into CAWRAGGPFDEQFF.

This clonotype has ten or more counts. V is TRBV19 and J is TRBJ1-6; tentative D call: TRBD1 (6 bases). Germline-derived CDR1 and CDR2 are LNHDA and SQIVND (reference sequence). V was trimmed by 9 bases and J by 10 bases, leaving 13 bases between them. The CDR3 loop spans 12 amino acids. The CDR3 sequence: CASRGFESPLHF. The CDR3 coding sequence is TGTGCCAGCAGGGGATTCGAGTCACCCCTCCACTTT.

The V gene is TRBV12-3 or TRBV12-4, the J gene TRBJ2-7; D is possibly TRBD1 (6 bases). Trimming left V 5 bases short and J 6 bases short, with 14 bases between. The CDR3 is 13 amino acids. The CDR3 DNA sequence: TGTGCCAGCAGTAAGGGACACCGTGCCGAGCAGTACTTC. Its translation: CASSKGHRAEQYF.